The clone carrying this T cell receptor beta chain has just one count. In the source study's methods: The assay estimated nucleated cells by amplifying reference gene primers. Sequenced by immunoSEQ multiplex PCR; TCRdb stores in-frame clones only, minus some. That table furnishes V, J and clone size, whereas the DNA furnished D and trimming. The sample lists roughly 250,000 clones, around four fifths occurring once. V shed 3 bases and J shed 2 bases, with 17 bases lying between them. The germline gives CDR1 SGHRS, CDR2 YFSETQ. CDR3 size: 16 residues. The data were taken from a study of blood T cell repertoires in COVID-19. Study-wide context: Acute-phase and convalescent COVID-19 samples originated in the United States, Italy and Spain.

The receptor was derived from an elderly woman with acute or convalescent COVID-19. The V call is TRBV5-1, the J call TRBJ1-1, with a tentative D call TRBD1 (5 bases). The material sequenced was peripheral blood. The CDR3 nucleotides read TGCGCCAGCAGCTCGGATCCCAGGGCCCTAAACACTGAAGCTTTCTTT. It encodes CASSSDPRALNTEAFF.